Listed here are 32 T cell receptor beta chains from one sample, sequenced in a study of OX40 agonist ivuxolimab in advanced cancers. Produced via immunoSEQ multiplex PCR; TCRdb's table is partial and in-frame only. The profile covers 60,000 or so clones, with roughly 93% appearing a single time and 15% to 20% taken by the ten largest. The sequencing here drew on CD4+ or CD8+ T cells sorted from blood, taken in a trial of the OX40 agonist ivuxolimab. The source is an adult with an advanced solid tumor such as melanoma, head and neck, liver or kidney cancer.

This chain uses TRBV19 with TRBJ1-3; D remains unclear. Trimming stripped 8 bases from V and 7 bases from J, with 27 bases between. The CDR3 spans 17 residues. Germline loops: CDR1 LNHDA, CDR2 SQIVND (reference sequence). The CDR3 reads CASSILWTSATGNTIYF. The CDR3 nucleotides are TGTGCCAGTTCTATCCTCTGGACCTCCGCGACCGGGAACACCATATATTTT. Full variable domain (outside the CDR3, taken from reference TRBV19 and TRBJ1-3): DGGITQSPKYLFRKEGQNVTLSCEQNLNHDAMYWYRQDPGQGLRLIYYSQIVNDFQKGDIAEGYSVSREKKESFPLTVTSAQKNPTAFYLCASSILWTSATGNTIYFGEGSWLTVV.

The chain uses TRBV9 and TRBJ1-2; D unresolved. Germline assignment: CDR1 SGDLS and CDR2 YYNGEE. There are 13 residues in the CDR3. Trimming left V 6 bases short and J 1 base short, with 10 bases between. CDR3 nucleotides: TGTGCCAGCACTAGTGACGGTAACTATGGCTACACCTTC. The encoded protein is CASTSDGNYGYTF. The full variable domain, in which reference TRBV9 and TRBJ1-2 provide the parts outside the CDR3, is DSGVTQTPKHLITATGQRVTLRCSPRSGDLSVYWYQQSLDQGLQFLIQYYNGEERAKGNILERFSAQQFPDLHSELNLSSLELGDSALYFCASTSDGNYGYTFGSGTRLTVV.

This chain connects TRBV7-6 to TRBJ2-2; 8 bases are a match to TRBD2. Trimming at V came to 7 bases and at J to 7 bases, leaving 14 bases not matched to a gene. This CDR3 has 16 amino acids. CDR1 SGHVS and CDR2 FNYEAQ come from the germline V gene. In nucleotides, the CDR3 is TGTGCCAGCACCTCGGAGCGCGGGAGGAGGGGCGGGGAGCTGTTTTTT. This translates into CASTSERGRRGGELFF.

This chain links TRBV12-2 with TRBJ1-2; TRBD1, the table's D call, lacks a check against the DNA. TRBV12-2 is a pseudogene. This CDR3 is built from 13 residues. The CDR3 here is CASRSGGQGSPTF. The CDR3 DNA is TGTGCAAGTCGCTCCGGGGGACAGGGTTCACCCACCTTC.

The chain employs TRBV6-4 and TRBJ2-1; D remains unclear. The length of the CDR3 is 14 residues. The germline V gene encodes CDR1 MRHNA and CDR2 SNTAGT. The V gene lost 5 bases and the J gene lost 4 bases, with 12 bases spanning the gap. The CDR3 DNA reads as TGTGCCAGCAGTCTCCGGGCCCCGTACAATGAGCAGTTCTTC. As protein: CASSLRAPYNEQFF.

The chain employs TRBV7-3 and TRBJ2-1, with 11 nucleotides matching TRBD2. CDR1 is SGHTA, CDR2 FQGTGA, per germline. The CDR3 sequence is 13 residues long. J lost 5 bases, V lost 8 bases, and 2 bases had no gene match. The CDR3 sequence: CASSGLADNEQFF. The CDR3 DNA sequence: TGTGCCAGCTCGGGACTAGCGGACAATGAGCAGTTCTTC.

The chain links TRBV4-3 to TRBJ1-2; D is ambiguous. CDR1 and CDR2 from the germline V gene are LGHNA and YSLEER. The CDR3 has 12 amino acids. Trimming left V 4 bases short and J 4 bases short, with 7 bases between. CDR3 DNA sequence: TGCGCCAGCAGCCGTCGGGGCTATGGCTACACCTTC. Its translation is CASSRRGYGYTF.

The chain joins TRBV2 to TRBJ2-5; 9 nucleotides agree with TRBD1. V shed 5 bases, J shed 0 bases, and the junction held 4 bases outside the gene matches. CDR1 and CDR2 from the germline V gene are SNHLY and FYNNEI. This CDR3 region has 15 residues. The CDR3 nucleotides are TGTGCCAGCAGTCCCAGGGACAGGGACCAAGAGACCCAGTACTTC. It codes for CASSPRDRDQETQYF.

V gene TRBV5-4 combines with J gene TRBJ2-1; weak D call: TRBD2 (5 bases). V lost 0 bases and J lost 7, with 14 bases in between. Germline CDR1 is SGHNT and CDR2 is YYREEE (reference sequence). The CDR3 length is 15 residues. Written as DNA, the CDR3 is TGTGCCAGCAGCTTGGTGTACTCCTCGGGGAATGAGCAGTTCTTC. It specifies CASSLVYSSGNEQFF.

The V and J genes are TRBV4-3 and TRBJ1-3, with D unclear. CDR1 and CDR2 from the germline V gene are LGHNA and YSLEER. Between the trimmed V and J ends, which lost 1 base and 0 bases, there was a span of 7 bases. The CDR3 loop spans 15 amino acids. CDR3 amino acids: CASSQGRSSGNTIYF. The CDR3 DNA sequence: TGCGCCAGCAGCCAAGGACGGTCCTCTGGAAACACCATATATTTT.

CDR3 region: CASPDSYGYTF. In DNA form, the CDR3 reads TGTGCCAGTCCTGACAGCTATGGCTACACCTTC. V usage is TRBV6-4 and J usage is TRBJ1-2; the D gene is possibly TRBD1 (5 bases). Trimming left V 9 bases short and J 4 bases short, with 9 bases between. The CDR3 is 11 residues long. The V gene's germline CDR1 is MRHNA and CDR2 SNTAGT.

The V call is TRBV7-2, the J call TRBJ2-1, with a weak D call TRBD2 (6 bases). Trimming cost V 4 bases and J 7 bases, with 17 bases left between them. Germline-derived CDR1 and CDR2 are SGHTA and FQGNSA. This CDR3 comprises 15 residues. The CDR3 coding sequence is TGTGCCAGCAGCTCTTCTAGCGTTTTAGGGAATGAGCAGTTCTTC. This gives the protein CASSSSSVLGNEQFF.

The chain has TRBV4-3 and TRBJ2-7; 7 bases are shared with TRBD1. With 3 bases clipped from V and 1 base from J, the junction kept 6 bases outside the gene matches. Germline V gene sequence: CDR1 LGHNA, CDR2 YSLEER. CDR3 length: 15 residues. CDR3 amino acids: CASSHLTGVSYEQYF. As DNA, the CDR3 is TGCGCCAGCAGCCATTTAACAGGGGTTTCCTACGAGCAGTACTTC.

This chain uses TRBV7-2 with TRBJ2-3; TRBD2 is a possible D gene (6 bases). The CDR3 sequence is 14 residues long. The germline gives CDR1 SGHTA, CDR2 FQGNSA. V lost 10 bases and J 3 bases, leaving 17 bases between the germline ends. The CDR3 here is CATGLATDTDTQYF. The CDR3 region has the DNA TGTGCCACTGGGCTAGCGACTGATACAGATACGCAGTATTTT.

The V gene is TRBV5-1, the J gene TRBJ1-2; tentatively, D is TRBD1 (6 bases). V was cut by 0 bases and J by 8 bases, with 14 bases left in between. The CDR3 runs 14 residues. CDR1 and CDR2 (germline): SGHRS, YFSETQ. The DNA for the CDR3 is TGCGCCAGCAGCTTGGGTGGACAGTCAACCGGCTACACCTTC. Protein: CASSLGGQSTGYTF.

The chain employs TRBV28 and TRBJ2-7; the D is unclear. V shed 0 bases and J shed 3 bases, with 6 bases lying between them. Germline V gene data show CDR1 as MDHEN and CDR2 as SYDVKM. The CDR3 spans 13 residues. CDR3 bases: TGTGCCAGCAGTTTATGGGCAGACTACGAGCAGTACTTC. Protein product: CASSLWADYEQYF.

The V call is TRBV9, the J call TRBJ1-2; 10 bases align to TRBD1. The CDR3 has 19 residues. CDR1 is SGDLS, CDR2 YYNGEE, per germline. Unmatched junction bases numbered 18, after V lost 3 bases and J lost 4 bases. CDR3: CASSAQRGQGPSSSYGYTF. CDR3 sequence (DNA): TGTGCCAGCAGCGCTCAAAGGGGACAGGGGCCCTCTTCATCCTATGGCTACACCTTC.

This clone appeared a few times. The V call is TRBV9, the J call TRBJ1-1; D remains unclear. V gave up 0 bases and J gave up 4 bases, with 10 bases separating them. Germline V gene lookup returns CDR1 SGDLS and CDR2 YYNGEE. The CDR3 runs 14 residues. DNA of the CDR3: TGTGCCAGCAGCGTAGTTGGCGGCAGCACTGAAGCTTTCTTT. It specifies CASSVVGGSTEAFF.

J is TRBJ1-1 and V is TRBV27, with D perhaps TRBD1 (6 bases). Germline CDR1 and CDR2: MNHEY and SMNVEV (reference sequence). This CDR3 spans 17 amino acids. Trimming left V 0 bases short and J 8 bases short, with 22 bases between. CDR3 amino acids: CASSLSGGAGRGSEAFF. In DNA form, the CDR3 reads TGTGCCAGCAGTTTATCGGGAGGGGCTGGGAGGGGGTCGGAAGCTTTCTTT.

The CDR3 region has the DNA TGTGCTAGTGCTAGCGGCCAAGAGACCCAGTACTTC. Amino acids: CASASGQETQYF. The gene calls are TRBV12-5 and TRBJ2-5; 7 nucleotides line up with TRBD2. Germline V gene sequence: CDR1 LGHNT, CDR2 FRNRAP. J was trimmed by 1 base and V by 7 bases; bases with no gene match: 0. The CDR3 spans 12 residues.

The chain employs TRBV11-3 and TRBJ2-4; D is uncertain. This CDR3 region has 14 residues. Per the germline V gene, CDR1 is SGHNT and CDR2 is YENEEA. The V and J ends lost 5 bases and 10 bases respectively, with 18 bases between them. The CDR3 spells CASSPRPQNGIQYF. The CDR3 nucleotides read TGTGCCAGCAGCCCTCGGCCCCAAAACGGGATTCAGTACTTC.

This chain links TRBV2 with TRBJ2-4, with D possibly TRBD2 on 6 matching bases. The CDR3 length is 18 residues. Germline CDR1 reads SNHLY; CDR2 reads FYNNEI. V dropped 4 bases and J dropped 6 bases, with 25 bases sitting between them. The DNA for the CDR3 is TGTGCCAGCAGTGCATCGTTTTCCGACCCCGTAGCGGCAAACATTCAGTACTTC. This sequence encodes CASSASFSDPVAANIQYF.

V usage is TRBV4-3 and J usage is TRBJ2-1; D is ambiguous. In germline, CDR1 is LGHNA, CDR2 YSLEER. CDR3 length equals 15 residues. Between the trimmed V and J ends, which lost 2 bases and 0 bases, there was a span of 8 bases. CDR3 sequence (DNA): TGCGCCAGCAGCCAAAGCATTAGCTCCTACAATGAGCAGTTCTTC. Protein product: CASSQSISSYNEQFF.

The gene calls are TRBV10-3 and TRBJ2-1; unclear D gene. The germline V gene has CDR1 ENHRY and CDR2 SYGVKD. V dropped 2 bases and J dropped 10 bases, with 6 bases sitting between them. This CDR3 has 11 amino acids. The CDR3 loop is CAISEEREQFF. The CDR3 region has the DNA TGTGCCATCAGTGAGGAGAGAGAGCAGTTCTTC.

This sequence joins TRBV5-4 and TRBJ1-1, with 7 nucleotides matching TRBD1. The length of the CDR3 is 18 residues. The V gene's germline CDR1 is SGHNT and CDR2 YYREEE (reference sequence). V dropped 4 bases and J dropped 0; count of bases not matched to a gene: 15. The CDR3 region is CASSLLQRGQNMNTEAFF. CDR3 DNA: TGTGCCAGCAGCCTCCTCCAGAGGGGGCAGAACATGAACACTGAAGCTTTCTTT.

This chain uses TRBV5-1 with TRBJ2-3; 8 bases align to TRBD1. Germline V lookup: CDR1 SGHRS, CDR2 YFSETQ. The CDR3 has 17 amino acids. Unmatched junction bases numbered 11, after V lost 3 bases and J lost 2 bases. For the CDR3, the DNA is TGCGCCAGCAGCTGGGACTCCAGGACAGGGATCACAGATACGCAGTATTTT. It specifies CASSWDSRTGITDTQYF. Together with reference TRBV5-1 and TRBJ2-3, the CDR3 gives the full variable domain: KAGVTQTPRYLIKTRGQQVTLSCSPISGHRSVSWYQQTPGQGLQFLFEYFSETQRNKGNFPGRFSGRQFSNSRSEMNVSTLELGDSALYLCASSWDSRTGITDTQYFGPGTRLTVL.

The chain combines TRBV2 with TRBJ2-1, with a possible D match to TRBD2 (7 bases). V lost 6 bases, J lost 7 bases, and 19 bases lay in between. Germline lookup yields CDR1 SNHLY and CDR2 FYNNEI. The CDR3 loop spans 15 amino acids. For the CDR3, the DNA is TGTGCCAGCAGAACCGGAGGGGGAGGGGGAAATGAGCAGTTCTTC. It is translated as CASRTGGGGGNEQFF.

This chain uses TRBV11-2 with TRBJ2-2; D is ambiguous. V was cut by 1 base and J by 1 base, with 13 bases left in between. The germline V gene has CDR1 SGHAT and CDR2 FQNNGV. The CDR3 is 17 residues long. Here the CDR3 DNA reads TGTGCCAGCAGCTTAGGAATCGTCCCTGGGAACACCGGGGAGCTGTTTTTT. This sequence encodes CASSLGIVPGNTGELFF.

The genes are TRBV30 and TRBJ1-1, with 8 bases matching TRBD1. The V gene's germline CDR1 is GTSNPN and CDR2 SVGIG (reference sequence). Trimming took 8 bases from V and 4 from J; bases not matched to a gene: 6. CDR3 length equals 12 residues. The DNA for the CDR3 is TGTGCCCTAGGACAGGGCTCCACTGAAGCTTTCTTT. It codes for CALGQGSTEAFF.

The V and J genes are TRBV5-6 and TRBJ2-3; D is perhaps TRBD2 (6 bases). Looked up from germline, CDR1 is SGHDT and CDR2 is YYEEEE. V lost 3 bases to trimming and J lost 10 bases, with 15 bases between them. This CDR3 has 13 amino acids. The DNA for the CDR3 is TGTGCCAGCAGCTCAGGACGGGCGGGGCCGCAGTATTTT. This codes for CASSSGRAGPQYF.

The DNA of the CDR3 is TGTGCCAGCAGCTTAAGGTCTAACTACGAGCAGTACTTC. It encodes CASSLRSNYEQYF. The chain combines TRBV7-3 with TRBJ2-7; D uncertain. The CDR3 consists of 13 residues. V dropped 1 base and J dropped 3 bases, with 7 bases sitting between them. The V gene's germline CDR1 is SGHTA and CDR2 FQGTGA.

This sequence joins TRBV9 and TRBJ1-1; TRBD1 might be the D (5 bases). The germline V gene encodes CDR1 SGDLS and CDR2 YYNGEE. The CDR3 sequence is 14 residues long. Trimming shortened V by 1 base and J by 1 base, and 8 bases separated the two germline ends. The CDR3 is CASSVLRENTEAFF. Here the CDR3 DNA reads TGTGCCAGCAGCGTACTCAGGGAGAACACTGAAGCTTTCTTT. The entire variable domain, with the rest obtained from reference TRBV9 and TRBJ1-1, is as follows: DSGVTQTPKHLITATGQRVTLRCSPRSGDLSVYWYQQSLDQGLQFLIQYYNGEERAKGNILERFSAQQFPDLHSELNLSSLELGDSALYFCASSVLRENTEAFFGQGTRLTVV.